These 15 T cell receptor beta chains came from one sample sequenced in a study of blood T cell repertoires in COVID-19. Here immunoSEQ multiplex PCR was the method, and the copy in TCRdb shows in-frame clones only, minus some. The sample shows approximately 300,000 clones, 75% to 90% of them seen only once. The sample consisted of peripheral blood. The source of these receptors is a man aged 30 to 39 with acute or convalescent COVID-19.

CDR3 region: CASTNGRDYGYTF. CDR3 in DNA: TGCGCCAGCACCAACGGCAGGGACTATGGCTACACCTTC. J is TRBJ1-2 and V is TRBV10-1, with D tentatively TRBD1 (5 bases). V was pared by 7 bases and J by 3 bases, with 12 bases between. The CDR3 loop spans 13 amino acids. Germline V gene sequence: CDR1 WNHNN, CDR2 SYGVQD (reference sequence).

The CDR3 reads CASSIHTGFRDQPQHF. CDR3 in DNA: TGTGCCAGTAGTATACATACAGGGTTCCGTGATCAGCCCCAGCATTTT. V usage is TRBV19 and J usage is TRBJ1-5; D may be TRBD1 (6 bases). Germline V lookup: CDR1 LNHDA, CDR2 SQIVND (reference sequence). There are 16 residues in the CDR3. V lost 2 bases to trimming and J lost 5 bases, with 16 bases between them.

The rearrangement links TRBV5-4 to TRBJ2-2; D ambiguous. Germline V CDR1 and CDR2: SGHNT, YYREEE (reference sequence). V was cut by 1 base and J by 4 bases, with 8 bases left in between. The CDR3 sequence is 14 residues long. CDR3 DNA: TGTGCCAGCAGCTTGAACTCAATCACCGGGGAGCTGTTTTTT. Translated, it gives CASSLNSITGELFF.

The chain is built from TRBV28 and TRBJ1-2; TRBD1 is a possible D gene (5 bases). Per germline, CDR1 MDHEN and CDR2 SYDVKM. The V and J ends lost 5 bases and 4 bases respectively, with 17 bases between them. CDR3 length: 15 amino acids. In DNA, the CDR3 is TGTGCCAGCAGTCTTTCGCCGGGGGTGGGCTATGGCTACACCTTC. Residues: CASSLSPGVGYGYTF.

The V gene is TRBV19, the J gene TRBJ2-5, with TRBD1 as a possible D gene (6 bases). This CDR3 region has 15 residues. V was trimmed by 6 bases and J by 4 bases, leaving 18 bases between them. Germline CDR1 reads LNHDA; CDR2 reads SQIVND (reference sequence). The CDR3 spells CASRPTTGAPETQYF. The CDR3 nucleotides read TGTGCCAGTAGACCCACGACAGGAGCCCCAGAGACCCAGTACTTC.

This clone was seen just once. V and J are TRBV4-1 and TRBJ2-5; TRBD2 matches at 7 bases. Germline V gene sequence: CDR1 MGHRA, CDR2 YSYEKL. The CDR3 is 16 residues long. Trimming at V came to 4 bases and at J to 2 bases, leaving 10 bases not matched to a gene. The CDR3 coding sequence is TGCGCCAGCAGCCGGGAGGGACTAACTAATCAAGAGACCCAGTACTTC. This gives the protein CASSREGLTNQETQYF.

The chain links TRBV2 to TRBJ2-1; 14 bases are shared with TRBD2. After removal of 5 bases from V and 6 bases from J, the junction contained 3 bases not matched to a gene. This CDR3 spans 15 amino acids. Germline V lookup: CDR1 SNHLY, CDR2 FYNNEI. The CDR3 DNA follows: TGTGCCAGCAGTCGGGGACTAGCGGGGGTCAATGAGCAGTTCTTC. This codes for CASSRGLAGVNEQFF.

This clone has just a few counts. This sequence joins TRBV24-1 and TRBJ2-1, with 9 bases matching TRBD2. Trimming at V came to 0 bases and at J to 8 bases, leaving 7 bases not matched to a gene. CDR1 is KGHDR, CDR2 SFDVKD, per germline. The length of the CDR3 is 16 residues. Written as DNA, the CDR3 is TGTGCCACCAGTGATTTGTCTAGCGGGATTACAGATGAGCAGTTCTTC. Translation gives CATSDLSSGITDEQFF.

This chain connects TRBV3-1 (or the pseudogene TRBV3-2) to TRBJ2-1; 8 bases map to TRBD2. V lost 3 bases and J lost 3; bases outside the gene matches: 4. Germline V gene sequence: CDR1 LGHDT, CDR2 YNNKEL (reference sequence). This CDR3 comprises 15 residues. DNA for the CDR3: TGTGCCAGCAGCCAGGCTAGCGGGTTCTACAATGAGCAGTTCTTC. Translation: CASSQASGFYNEQFF.

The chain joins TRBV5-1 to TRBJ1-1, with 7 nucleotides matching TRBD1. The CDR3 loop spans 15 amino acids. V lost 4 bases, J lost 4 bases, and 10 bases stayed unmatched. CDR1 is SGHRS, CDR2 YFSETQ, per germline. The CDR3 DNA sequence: TGCGCCAGCAGCCCAGGAACAGGGGCCGGCACTGAAGCTTTCTTT. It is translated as CASSPGTGAGTEAFF.

The CDR3 DNA is TGTGCCAGTAGATACTTTACGGGGGGGAATCAGCCCCAGCATTTT. Amino acids: CASRYFTGGNQPQHF. V and J are TRBV19 and TRBJ1-5; D might be TRBD1 (5 bases). Germline CDR1 is LNHDA and CDR2 is SQIVND (reference sequence). V was shortened by 6 bases and J by 4 bases, with 16 bases between the two germline ends. The CDR3 consists of 15 residues.

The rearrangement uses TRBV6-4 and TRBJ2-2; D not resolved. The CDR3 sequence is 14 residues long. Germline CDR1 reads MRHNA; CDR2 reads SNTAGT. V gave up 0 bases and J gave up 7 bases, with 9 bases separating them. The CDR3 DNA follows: TGTGCCAGCAGTGACTCGATGGAGCACGGGGAGCTGTTTTTT. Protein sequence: CASSDSMEHGELFF.

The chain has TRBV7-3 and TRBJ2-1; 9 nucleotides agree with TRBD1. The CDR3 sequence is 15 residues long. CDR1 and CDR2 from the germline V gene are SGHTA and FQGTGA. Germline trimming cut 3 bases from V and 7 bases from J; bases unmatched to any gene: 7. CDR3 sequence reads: CASSLGDRVPNEQFF. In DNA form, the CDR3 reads TGTGCCAGCAGCTTGGGGGACAGGGTCCCAAATGAGCAGTTCTTC. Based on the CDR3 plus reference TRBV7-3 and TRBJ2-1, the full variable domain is GAGVSQTPSNKVTEKGKYVELRCDPISGHTALYWYRQSLGQGPEFLIYFQGTGAADDSGLPNDRFFAVRPEGSVSTLKIQRTERGDSAVYLCASSLGDRVPNEQFFGPGTRLTVL.

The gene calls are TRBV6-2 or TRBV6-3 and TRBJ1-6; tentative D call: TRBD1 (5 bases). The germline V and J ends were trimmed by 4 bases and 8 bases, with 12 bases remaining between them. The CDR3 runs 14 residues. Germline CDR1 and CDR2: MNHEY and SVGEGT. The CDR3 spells CASSSRGWYSPLHF. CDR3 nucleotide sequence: TGTGCCAGCAGTTCGCGGGGGTGGTATTCACCCCTCCACTTT.

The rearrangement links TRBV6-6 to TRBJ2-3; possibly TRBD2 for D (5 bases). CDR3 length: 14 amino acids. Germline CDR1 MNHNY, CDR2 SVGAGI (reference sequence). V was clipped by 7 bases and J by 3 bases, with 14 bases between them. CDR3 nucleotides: TGTGCCAGCAATAATCTAGCAGGAACAGATACGCAGTATTTT. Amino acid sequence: CASNNLAGTDTQYF.